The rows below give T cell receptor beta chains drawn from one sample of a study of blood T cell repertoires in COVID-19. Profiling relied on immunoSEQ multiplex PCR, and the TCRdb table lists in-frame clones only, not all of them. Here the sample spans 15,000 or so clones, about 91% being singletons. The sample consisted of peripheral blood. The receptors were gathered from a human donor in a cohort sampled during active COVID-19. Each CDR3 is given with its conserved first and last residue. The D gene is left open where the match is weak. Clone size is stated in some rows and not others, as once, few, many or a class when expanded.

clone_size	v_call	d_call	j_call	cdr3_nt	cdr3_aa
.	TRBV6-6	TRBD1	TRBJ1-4	TGTGCCAGCAGTCAGGGACAGTCATTTCCACTTCCTGAAAAACTGTTTTTT	CASSQGQSFPLPEKLFF
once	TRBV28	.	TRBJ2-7	TGTGCCAGCAGTTTATCTCTCGCGGCGAGCGAGCAGTACTTC	CASSLSLAASEQYF
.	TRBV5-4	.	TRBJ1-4	TGTGCCAGCAGCTTTGGAGGGGTGGAAGAAAAACTGTTTTTT	CASSFGGVEEKLFF
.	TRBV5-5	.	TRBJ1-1	TGTGCCAGCTTTACAGGGTTCGACACTGAAGCTTTCTTT	CASFTGFDTEAFF
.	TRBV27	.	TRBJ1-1	TGTGCCAGCGGAAGGGGGTTGGACACTGAAGCTTTCTTT	CASGRGLDTEAFF
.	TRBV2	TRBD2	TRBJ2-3	TGTGCCAGCCGACTAGCGCCCGCCACAGATACGCAGTATTTT	CASRLAPATDTQYF
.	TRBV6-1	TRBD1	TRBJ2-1	TGTGCCAGCAGTGAGGCGACAGGGGGCTGGTATGAGCAGTTCTTC	CASSEATGGWYEQFF
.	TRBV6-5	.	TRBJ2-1	TGTGCCAGCAGTTACTCAGGGGCGAACTCCTACAATGAGCAGTTCTTC	CASSYSGANSYNEQFF
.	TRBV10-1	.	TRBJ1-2	TGCGCCAAGATACTGGGCTACACCTTC	CAKILGYTF
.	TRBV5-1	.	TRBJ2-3	TGCGCCAGCAGCTTGGAGGGGGCAGATACGCAGTATTTT	CASSLEGADTQYF
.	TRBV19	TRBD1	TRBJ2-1	TGTGCCAGTGACACAGGGGGCAACCTTTACAATGAGCAGTTCTTC	CASDTGGNLYNEQFF
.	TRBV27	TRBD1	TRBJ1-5	TGTGCCAGCAGTAGTCAGGGGGGACCCCAGCATTTT	CASSSQGGPQHF
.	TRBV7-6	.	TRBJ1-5	TGTGCCAGCAGCTTAGGTAGCGGAATCAGCCCCCAGCATTTT	CASSLGSGISPQHF
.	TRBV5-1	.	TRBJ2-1	TGCGCCAGCAGCCCAACTAGAATTTTCGGGACCTACAATGAGCAGTTCTTC	CASSPTRIFGTYNEQFF
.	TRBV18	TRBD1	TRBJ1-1	TGTGCCAGCTCACCGGGCAGGGGGAGAGGTGAAGCTTTCTTT	CASSPGRGRGEAFF
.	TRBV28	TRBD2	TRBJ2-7	TGTGCCAGCAGTCCTGGGACTAGCGGCTACGAGCAGTACTTC	CASSPGTSGYEQYF
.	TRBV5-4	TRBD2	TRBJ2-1	TGTGCCAGCAGCAGTCTAGCGGGGGGGCATAGCTCCTACAATGAGCAGTTCTTC	CASSSLAGGHSSYNEQFF
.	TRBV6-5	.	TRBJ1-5	TGTGCCAGCCGGGACACGTATAGCAATCAGCCCCAGCATTTT	CASRDTYSNQPQHF
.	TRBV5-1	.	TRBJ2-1	TGCGCCAGCAGCTTAACCAGTCAATCCTACAATGAGCAGTTCTTC	CASSLTSQSYNEQFF
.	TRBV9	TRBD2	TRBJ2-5	TGTGCCAGCAGCGTAGCAGGGACGGGGGGAGAGACCCAGTACTTC	CASSVAGTGGETQYF
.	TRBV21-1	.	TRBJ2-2	TGTGCCAGCAGCAAAGGTAAGGGGGCGAGATCCGGGGAGCTGTTTTTT	CASSKGKGARSGELFF
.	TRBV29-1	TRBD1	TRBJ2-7	TGCAGCGTTTACCGGGACAGCTACGAGCAGTACTTC	CSVYRDSYEQYF
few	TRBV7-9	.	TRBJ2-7	TGTGCCAGCAGCTTTAAGATAGGAGCACCCCAACAATACGAGCAGTACTTC	CASSFKIGAPQQYEQYF
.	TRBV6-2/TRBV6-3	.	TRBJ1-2	TGTGCCAGCAGTTACGCCCGCGGCAACTATGGCTACACCTTC	CASSYARGNYGYTF
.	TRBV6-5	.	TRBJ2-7	TGTGCCAGCAGGCTCATAGGGGACTACGAGCAGTACTTC	CASRLIGDYEQYF
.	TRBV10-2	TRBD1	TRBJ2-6	TGCGCCAGTAGGGACAGCACGAACTCTGGGGCCAACGTCCTGACTTTC	CASRDSTNSGANVLTF
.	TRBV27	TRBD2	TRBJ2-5	TGTGCCAGCGGGCCGGGACTAGTGGGAGAGACCCAGTACTTC	CASGPGLVGETQYF
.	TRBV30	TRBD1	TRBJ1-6	TGTGCCTCTCCGGGACAGGGGTTAGGATCACCCCTCCACTTT	CASPGQGLGSPLHF
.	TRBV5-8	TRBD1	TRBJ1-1	TGTGCCAGCAGCTTGGGACAGGGTGGTATTTTAGGTGACACTGAAGCTTTCTTT	CASSLGQGGILGDTEAFF
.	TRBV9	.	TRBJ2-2	TGTGCCAGCAGCGTAGCGAGGACCGGGGAGCTGTTTTTT	CASSVARTGELFF
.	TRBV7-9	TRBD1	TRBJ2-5	TGTGCCAGCAGCTCCGGATCCGGACAGGGAATGGAGACCCAGTACTTC	CASSSGSGQGMETQYF
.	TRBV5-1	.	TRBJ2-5	TGCGCCAGCAGCTCTGGGGGCGGGGGTGGCGAGACCCAGTACTTC	CASSSGGGGGETQYF
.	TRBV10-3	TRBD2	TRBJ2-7	TGTGCCATCAGAGCAGCGGGGGACGCCTACGAGCAGTACTTC	CAIRAAGDAYEQYF
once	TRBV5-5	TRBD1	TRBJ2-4	TGTGCCAGCAGCCTTCGGACAGGGGCATCCATTCAGTACTTC	CASSLRTGASIQYF
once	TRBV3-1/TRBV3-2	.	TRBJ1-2	TGTGCCAGCAGCCAAGACGGAGACCGTGGCTACACCTTC	CASSQDGDRGYTF
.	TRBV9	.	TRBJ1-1	TGTGCCAGCAGCGTAGTTGGACAACCGAACACTGAAGCTTTCTTT	CASSVVGQPNTEAFF
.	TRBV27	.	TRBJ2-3	TGTGCCAGCAGTTTATACACCACAGATACGCAGTATTTT	CASSLYTTDTQYF
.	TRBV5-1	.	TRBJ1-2	TGCGCCAGCAGCTTGGAAGGCAGGGAATACGATGGCTACACCTTC	CASSLEGREYDGYTF
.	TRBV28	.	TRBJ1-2	TGTGCCAGCAGTTTGAGGAATCTCCGGGGTATCAACTATGGCTACACCTTC	CASSLRNLRGINYGYTF
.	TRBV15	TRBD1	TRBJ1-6	TGTGCCACCAGCAGACAAAAACAGGGGGCGCTTGGGGGGAATTCACCCCTCCACTTT	CATSRQKQGALGGNSPLHF